Listed below are T cell receptor beta chains from one sample, sequenced in a study of control samples from healthy donors and cancer patients. Assay: immunoSEQ multiplex PCR; the TCRdb copy retains only in-frame clones and omits some. Of some 64,000 clones listed, about nine tenths were seen once; the top ten hold 1% to 1.5%. Sequenced: PBMCs. These TCRs come from a woman in her 50s with colorectal cancer. The CDR3 runs from the conserved cysteine through the conserved F or W. D genes are given only for firm matches. Expanded clones get a size class; other rows say once, few or many, or leave the size out.

clone size	V gene	J gene	D gene	CDR3 DNA	CDR3 protein
NA	TRBV27	TRBJ2-7	TRBD2	TGTGCCAGCCACCAGACGGGACTAGCGGGCCACTACGAGCAGTACTTC	CASHQTGLAGHYEQYF
NA	TRBV18	TRBJ1-1	NA	TGTGCCAGCTCACCACTCGGGACTGTGAACACTGAAGCTTTCTTT	CASSPLGTVNTEAFF
NA	TRBV18	TRBJ2-7	TRBD1	TGTGCCAGCTCACCTCCGGGACAGGGGAATGGGGAGCAGTACTTC	CASSPPGQGNGEQYF
NA	TRBV5-1	TRBJ2-7	TRBD1	TGCGCCAGCAGCTTACAGGGGATGGCGTACGAGCAGTACTTC	CASSLQGMAYEQYF
NA	TRBV2	TRBJ1-4	NA	TGTGCCAGCAGTGATTGGGAGGGCGGGGAAAAACTGTTTTTT	CASSDWEGGEKLFF
NA	TRBV20-1	TRBJ2-5	NA	TGCAGTAACGAGTACCAAGAGACCCAGTACTTC	CSNEYQETQYF
NA	TRBV2	TRBJ2-1	NA	TGTGCCAGCAGTGAAGTCGGGGGCAGGAGCTCCTACAATGAGCAGTTCTTC	CASSEVGGRSSYNEQFF
NA	TRBV6-6	TRBJ1-5	NA	TGTGCCAGCAGTTACTCGGACAGTAGCAATCAGCCCCAGCATTTT	CASSYSDSSNQPQHF
NA	TRBV5-8	TRBJ2-1	NA	TGTGCCAGCAGCTTGTATTCCGATGAGCAGTTCTTC	CASSLYSDEQFF
NA	TRBV28	TRBJ2-2	TRBD1	TGTGCCAGCAGCCACGGACAGGGGACCGGGGAGCTGTTTTTT	CASSHGQGTGELFF
NA	TRBV5-1	TRBJ1-2	NA	TGCGCCAGCAGCTTGGCCAATATGGACGGCTACACCTTC	CASSLANMDGYTF
NA	TRBV5-8	TRBJ1-2	NA	TGTGCCAGCAGCTTGGAGTTTGCTTATGGCTACACCTTC	CASSLEFAYGYTF
once	TRBV24-1	TRBJ2-1	NA	TGTGCCACCGGGGTGGCCAATGAGCAGTTCTTC	CATGVANEQFF
NA	TRBV25-1	TRBJ1-1	NA	TGTGCCAGCAAGCCGAGGGGACTCAGCACTGAAGCTTTCTTT	CASKPRGLSTEAFF
NA	TRBV3-1/TRBV3-2	TRBJ2-5	TRBD2	TGTGCCAGCAGCCAAGATAACGGCGGGAGGAATTTTGGGGAGACCCAGTACTTC	CASSQDNGGRNFGETQYF
once	TRBV7-9	TRBJ1-2	NA	TGTGCCAGCAGCTTAGGAAGTTATACCGGGGCCTATGGCTACACCTTC	CASSLGSYTGAYGYTF
NA	TRBV24-1	TRBJ2-1	NA	TGTGCCACCAGTCTGTCAGGCGGGTCCAATGAGCAGTTCTTC	CATSLSGGSNEQFF
NA	TRBV7-6	TRBJ2-1	TRBD2	TGTGCCAGCAGCCGACGAGGGAGCGGGGTACTAAGCTCCTACAATGAGCAGTTCTTC	CASSRRGSGVLSSYNEQFF
NA	TRBV7-8	TRBJ1-6	NA	TGTGCCAGCAGCTCCACCCGCCTTTTGCGGGGGCTAGGGTCACCCCTCCACTTT	CASSSTRLLRGLGSPLHF
NA	TRBV18	TRBJ2-1	TRBD2	TGTGCCAGCACAGAAGGGACTAGCGGGTACAATGAGCAGTTCTTC	CASTEGTSGYNEQFF
NA	TRBV19	TRBJ1-5	TRBD1	TGTGCCAGTAGTATCTGGCGGGACAGGGGGACATATAGCAATCAGCCCCAGCATTTT	CASSIWRDRGTYSNQPQHF
NA	TRBV24-1	TRBJ1-5	NA	TGTGCCACCAGTGATTCGGGACATTATAGCAATCAGCCCCAGCATTTT	CATSDSGHYSNQPQHF
NA	TRBV19	TRBJ1-2	TRBD1	TGTGCCAGTAGTAGCCAATCGGGACAGCTTTTAGAGGGTGGCTACACCTTC	CASSSQSGQLLEGGYTF
few	TRBV28	TRBJ1-5	NA	TGTGCCAGCAGTTTAGGGTTGCGCAATCAGCCCCAGCATTTT	CASSLGLRNQPQHF
NA	TRBV10-1	TRBJ2-3	TRBD1	TGCGCCAGCAGTGAGTCGACCGGGACAGGGCGAACAGATACGCAGTATTTT	CASSESTGTGRTDTQYF
NA	TRBV5-1	TRBJ1-1	NA	TGCGCCAGCAGCTGGGGCGCTAGGGCGCAGGACACTGAAGCTTTCTTT	CASSWGARAQDTEAFF
NA	TRBV19	TRBJ2-1	NA	TGTGCCAGTAACCAGGGTCGCTTCTCTAGCTCCTACAATGAGCAGTTCTTC	CASNQGRFSSSYNEQFF
once	TRBV5-4	TRBJ2-7	NA	TGTGCCAGCAGCTGGGGTACAGGGAACTACGAGCAGTACTTC	CASSWGTGNYEQYF
NA	TRBV30	TRBJ1-6	NA	TGTGCCTGGAGACGGACAGTCTATAATTCACCCCTCCACTTT	CAWRRTVYNSPLHF
NA	TRBV6-5	TRBJ1-1	NA	TGTGCCAGCAATCGGGAGGGAGTGAACACTGAAGCTTTCTTT	CASNREGVNTEAFF
NA	TRBV23-1	TRBJ1-6	NA	TGCGCCAGCAGTCTTCAGGCCTGGGCGAGAGGGTATAATTCACCCCTCCACTTT	CASSLQAWARGYNSPLHF
NA	TRBV3-1/TRBV3-2	TRBJ2-1	NA	TGTGCCAGCAGCCATTTTAAGGGAGCGGAAGATGAGCAGTTCTTC	CASSHFKGAEDEQFF
NA	TRBV7-9	TRBJ1-2	TRBD1	TGTGCCAGCAGCCCGGACAGGGCCCACTATGGCTACACCTTC	CASSPDRAHYGYTF
NA	TRBV5-6	TRBJ1-3	NA	TGTGCCAGCAGCGCAACCGGGACGGCTGGAAACACCATATATTTT	CASSATGTAGNTIYF
NA	TRBV27	TRBJ1-2	NA	TGTGCCAGCAGTCCCCGGACAGACTATGGCTACACCTTC	CASSPRTDYGYTF
NA	TRBV18	TRBJ2-5	TRBD1	TGTGCCAGCTCGGGACAGGGTAGGGAGACCCAGTACTTC	CASSGQGRETQYF